The clone carrying this T cell receptor (beta chain) was observed at least ten times. Its antigen is still unknown. CDR3 length: 14 amino acids. Germline V gives CDR1 SGHTA, CDR2 FQGNSA. The V and J ends lost 6 bases and 5 bases respectively, with 17 bases between them. Newly diagnosed hyperthyroidism patients aged 18 to 65 years had disease lasting under 2 months. These data are taken from a study of T cells in Graves' hyperthyroidism and ophthalmopathy. Study-level results: Within blood appeared most thyroid clonotypes that had expanded above 0.001. Model output signaled ophthalmopathy a median 6.5 months ahead of onset. Ophthalmopathy was told apart from stable hyperthyroidism by a 13 V-J model.

From RNA transcripts, TCR beta CDR3 regions were amplified. An initial round of RT-PCR targeting the TCR CDR3 relied on the HTBI primer set. A single record per CDR3 protein comes from TCRdb applying MiXCR to the multiplex PCR reads. The sample has 300,000 to 350,000 distinct CDR3 sequences, roughly 14% seen once. The chain recombines TRBV7-2 with TRBJ2-7; D could derive from TRBD1 or TRBD2 (5 bases each). Sequenced input: blood. This receptor was obtained from a woman aged 30 to 39 with Graves' hyperthyroidism. CDR3 protein: CASRRLIDSDEQYF. CDR3 DNA: TGTGCCAGCAGGCGACTAATCGACAGCGACGAGCAGTACTTC.